One and the same sample provided the 5 T cell receptor beta chains below, sequenced in a study of shared clonotypes between healthy human individuals. Only in-frame clones appear in the TCRdb table, and some are missing; sequencing was by immunoSEQ multiplex PCR. The data hold 950,000 to 1,300,000 clones, with around 75% observed a single time. Sample: memory CD4+ T cells sorted from blood. Described subset: CD45RA-negative fraction. These TCRs come from a man in his late teens or twenties in good health.

This rearrangement joins TRBV2 to TRBJ1-5, with 7 bases that match TRBD1. The germline V gene encodes CDR1 SNHLY and CDR2 FYNNEI. Unmatched junction bases numbered 9, after V lost 7 bases and J lost 3 bases. This CDR3 spans 15 amino acids. The CDR3: CASTINRGANQPQHF. The CDR3 bases are TGTGCCAGCACTATTAACAGGGGAGCCAATCAGCCCCAGCATTTT.

The chain couples TRBV5-8 to TRBJ2-3, with 7 bases identical to TRBD1. V lost 0 bases and J lost 5; bases outside the gene matches: 3. Germline V CDR1 and CDR2: SGHTS, YDEGEE. The CDR3 length is 14 residues. In DNA form, the CDR3 reads TGTGCCAGCAGCTTGGACAGGGGAGTAGATACGCAGTATTTT. Amino acids: CASSLDRGVDTQYF.

The chain recombines TRBV5-6 with TRBJ2-1; the D gene could be TRBD1 or TRBD2 (6 bases each). The CDR3 length is 16 residues. The germline V gene encodes CDR1 SGHDT and CDR2 YYEEEE. Deletions cut 4 bases from V and 0 bases from J, with 14 bases between. CDR3 nucleotides: TGTGCCAGCAGCCCGAGGGGGGTGAGCTCCTACAATGAGCAGTTCTTC. It encodes CASSPRGVSSYNEQFF.

This chain uses TRBV7-9 with TRBJ2-7; either TRBD1 or TRBD2 may supply D (6 bases each). The CDR3 spans 14 residues. Trimming took off 8 bases at V and 0 bases at J, with 14 bases between the two ends. Germline lookup yields CDR1 SEHNR and CDR2 FQNEAQ (reference sequence). The CDR3 protein is CASSMPGASYEQYF. CDR3 nucleotides: TGTGCCAGCTCCATGCCGGGGGCCTCCTACGAGCAGTACTTC.

This clone was seen only a few times. The J gene is TRBJ2-6, the V gene TRBV19; D is ambiguous. The CDR3 sequence is 15 residues long. Germline values: CDR1 LNHDA, CDR2 SQIVND (reference sequence). V was pared by 5 bases and J by 4 bases, with 12 bases between. CDR3 sequence (DNA): TGTGCCAGTAGTGACATAAAAGCAGGGGCCAACGTCCTGACTTTC. Translated, it gives CASSDIKAGANVLTF. Based on the CDR3 plus reference TRBV19 and TRBJ2-6, the full variable domain is DGGITQSPKYLFRKEGQNVTLSCEQNLNHDAMYWYRQDPGQGLRLIYYSQIVNDFQKGDIAEGYSVSREKKESFPLTVTSAQKNPTAFYLCASSDIKAGANVLTFGAGSRLTVL.